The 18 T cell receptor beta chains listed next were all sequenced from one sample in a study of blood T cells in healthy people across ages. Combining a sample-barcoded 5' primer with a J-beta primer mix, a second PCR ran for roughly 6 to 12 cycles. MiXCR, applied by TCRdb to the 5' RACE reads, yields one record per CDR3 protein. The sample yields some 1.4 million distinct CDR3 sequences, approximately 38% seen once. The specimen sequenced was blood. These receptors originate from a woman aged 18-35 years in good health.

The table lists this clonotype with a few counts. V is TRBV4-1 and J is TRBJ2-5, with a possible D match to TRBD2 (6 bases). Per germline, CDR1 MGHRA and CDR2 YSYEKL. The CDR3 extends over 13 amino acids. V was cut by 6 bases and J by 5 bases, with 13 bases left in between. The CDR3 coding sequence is TGCGCCAGCAGAGCGACTAGTAAGGAGACCCAGTACTTC. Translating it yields CASRATSKETQYF.

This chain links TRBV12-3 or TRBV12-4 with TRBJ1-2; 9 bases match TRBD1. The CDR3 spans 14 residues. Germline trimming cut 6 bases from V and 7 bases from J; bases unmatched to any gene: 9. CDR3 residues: CASRGQGPGRGYTF. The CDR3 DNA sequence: TGTGCCAGCAGGGGACAGGGTCCTGGCCGTGGCTACACCTTC.

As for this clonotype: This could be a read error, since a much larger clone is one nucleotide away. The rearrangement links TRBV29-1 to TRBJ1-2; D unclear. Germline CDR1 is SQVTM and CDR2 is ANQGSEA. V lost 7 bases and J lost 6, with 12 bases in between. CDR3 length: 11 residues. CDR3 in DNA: TGCAGCGGTGCGGCGGGCGATGGCTACACCTTC. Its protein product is CSGAAGDGYTF.

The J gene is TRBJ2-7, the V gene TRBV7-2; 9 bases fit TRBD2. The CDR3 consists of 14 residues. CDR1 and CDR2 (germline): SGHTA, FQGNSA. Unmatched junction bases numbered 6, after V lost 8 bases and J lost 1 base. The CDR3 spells CASGSLAGSYEQYF. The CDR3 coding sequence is TGTGCCAGCGGCAGCCTAGCGGGGTCCTACGAGCAGTACTTC.

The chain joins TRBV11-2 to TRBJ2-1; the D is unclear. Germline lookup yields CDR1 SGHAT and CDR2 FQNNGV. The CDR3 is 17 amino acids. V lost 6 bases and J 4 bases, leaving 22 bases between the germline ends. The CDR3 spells CASSGYYTATRYNEQFF. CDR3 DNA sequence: TGTGCCAGCAGTGGCTACTACACTGCTACGAGGTACAATGAGCAGTTCTTC.

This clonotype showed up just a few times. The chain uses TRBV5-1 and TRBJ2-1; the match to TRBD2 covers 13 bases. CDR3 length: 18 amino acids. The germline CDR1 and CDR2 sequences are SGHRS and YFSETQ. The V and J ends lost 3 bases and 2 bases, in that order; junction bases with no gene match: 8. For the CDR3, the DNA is TGCGCCAGCAGCTCTCTGACTAGCGGGGGGCTTACCTACAATGAGCAGTTCTTC. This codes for CASSSLTSGGLTYNEQFF.

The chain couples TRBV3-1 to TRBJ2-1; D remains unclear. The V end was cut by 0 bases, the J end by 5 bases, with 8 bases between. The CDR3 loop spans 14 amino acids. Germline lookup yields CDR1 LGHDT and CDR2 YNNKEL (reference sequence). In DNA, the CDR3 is TGTGCCAGCAGCCAAGATGAAGTCAACAATGAGCAGTTCTTC. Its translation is CASSQDEVNNEQFF.

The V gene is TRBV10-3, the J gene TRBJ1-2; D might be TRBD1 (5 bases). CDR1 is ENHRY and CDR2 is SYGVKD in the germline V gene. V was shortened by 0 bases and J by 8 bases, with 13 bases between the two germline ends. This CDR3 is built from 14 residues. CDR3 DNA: TGTGCCATCAGTGAGTCGTCCAGGGCGTGGGGCTACACCTTC. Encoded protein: CAISESSRAWGYTF.

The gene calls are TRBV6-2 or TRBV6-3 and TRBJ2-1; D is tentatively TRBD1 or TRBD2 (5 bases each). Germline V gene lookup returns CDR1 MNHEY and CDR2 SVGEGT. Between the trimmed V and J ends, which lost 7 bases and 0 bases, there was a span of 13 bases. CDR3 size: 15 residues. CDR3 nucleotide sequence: TGTGCCAGCATCCCCGGGGCCTACTCCTACAATGAGCAGTTCTTC. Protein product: CASIPGAYSYNEQFF.

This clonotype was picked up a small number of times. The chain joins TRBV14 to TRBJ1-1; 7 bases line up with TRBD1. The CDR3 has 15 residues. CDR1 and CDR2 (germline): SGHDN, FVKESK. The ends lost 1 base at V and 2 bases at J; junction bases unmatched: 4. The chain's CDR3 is CASSQARDRNTEAFF. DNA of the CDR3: TGTGCCAGCAGCCAAGCCAGGGACAGAAACACTGAAGCTTTCTTT.

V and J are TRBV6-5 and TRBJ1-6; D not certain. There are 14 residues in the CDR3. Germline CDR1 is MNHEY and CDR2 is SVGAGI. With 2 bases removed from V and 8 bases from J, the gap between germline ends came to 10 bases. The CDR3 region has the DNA TGTGCCAGCAGTTACCCCGGCTTTGATTCACCCCTCCACTTT. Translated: CASSYPGFDSPLHF.

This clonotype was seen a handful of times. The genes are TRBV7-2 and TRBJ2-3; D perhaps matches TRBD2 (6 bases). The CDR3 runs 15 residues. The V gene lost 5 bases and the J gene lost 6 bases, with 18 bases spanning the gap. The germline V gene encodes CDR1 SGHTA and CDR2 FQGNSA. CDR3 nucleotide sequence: TGTGCCAGCAGCCTTATGGGTACAGGAGGGGATACGCAGTATTTT. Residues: CASSLMGTGGDTQYF.

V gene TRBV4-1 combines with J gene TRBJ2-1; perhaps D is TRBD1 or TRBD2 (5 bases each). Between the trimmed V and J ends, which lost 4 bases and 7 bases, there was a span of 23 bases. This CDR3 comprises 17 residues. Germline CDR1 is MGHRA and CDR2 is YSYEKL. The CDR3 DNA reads TGCGCCAGCAGCCGACACTCCCGGGACGGCCCTACAAATGAGCAGTTCTTC. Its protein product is CASSRHSRDGPTNEQFF.

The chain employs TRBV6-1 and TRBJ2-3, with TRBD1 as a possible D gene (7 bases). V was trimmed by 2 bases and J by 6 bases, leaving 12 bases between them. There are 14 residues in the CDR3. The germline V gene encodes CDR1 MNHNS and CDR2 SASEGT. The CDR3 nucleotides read TGTGCCAGCAGTGAAAGGGGGCTAGCGGATACGCAGTATTTT. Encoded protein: CASSERGLADTQYF.

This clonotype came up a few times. In DNA form, the CDR3 reads TGCAGTGCTAGAGCGACCTCAGGGGCTAGGGATGAGCAGTTCTTC. It translates to CSARATSGARDEQFF. This chain links TRBV20-1 with TRBJ2-1, with D perhaps matching TRBD1 (6 bases). Looked up from germline, CDR1 is DFQATT and CDR2 is SNEGSKA (reference sequence). This CDR3 comprises 15 residues. Trimming shortened V by 1 base and J by 8 bases, and 18 bases separated the two germline ends.

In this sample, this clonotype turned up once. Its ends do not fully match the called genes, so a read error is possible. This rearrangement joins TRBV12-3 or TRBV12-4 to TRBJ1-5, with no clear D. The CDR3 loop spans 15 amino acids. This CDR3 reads CASSPGLGSNQPLHF. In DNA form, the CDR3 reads TGTGCCAGCAGCCCCGGGCTAGGGAGCAATCAGCCCCTGCATTTT.

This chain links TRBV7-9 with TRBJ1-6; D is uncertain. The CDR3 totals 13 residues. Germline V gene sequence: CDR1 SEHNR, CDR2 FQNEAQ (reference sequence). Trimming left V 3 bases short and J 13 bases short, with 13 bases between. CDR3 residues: CASSFSQLGPLHF. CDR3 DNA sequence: TGTGCCAGCAGCTTTTCCCAGCTTGGCCCCCTCCACTTT.

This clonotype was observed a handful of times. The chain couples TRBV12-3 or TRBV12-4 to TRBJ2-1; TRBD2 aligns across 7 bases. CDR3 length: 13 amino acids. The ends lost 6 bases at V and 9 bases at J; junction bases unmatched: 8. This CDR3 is CASSLGLLREQFF. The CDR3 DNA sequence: TGTGCCAGCAGCTTGGGACTACTTCGTGAGCAGTTCTTC.